These 24 T cell receptor beta chains came from one sample sequenced in a study of blood T cells in healthy people across ages. Next came a second PCR, run for about 6 to 11 cycles, which used a sample-barcoded 5' primer along with a J-beta primer mix. TCRdb re-called the 5' RACE reads with MiXCR, one entry per CDR3 protein. The data hold 1.2 million to 1.5 million distinct CDR3 sequences, with 59% observed a single time. What was sequenced was blood. These receptors were collected from a young man in good health.

This clonotype was seen ten or more times. The junction departs from germline at one end; a sequencing error may be responsible. CDR3 nucleotides: TGCGCCAGCAGCCAAGGGGCCAGCTCCTACGAGCAGTACTTC. Translation: CASSQGASSYEQYF. The chain uses TRBV4-2 and TRBJ2-7; possible D gene TRBD1, 5 bases. CDR1 is LGHNA, CDR2 YNFKEQ, per germline. The CDR3 is made up of 14 amino acids.

The V call is TRBV12-3 or TRBV12-4, the J call TRBJ1-6; no firm D call. The CDR3 contains 15 residues. The V end was cut by 6 bases, the J end by 11 bases, with 20 bases between. CDR3: CASSHTVSSDAPLHF. CDR3 nucleotide sequence: TGTGCCAGCAGCCACACAGTATCCTCAGATGCACCCCTCCACTTT.

The chain combines TRBV29-1 with TRBJ1-2; D remains unclear. Germline V CDR1 and CDR2: SQVTM, ANQGSEA. This CDR3 is 10 amino acids long. The ends were cut back, 4 bases at V and 5 bases at J, with 5 bases in the middle. Written as DNA, the CDR3 is TGCAGCGTTGTCAATTATGGCTACACCTTC. It yields the protein CSVVNYGYTF.

This clonotype was counted between two and nine times. J is TRBJ2-3 and V is TRBV28; possibly TRBD1 for D (6 bases). The germline V gene encodes CDR1 MDHEN and CDR2 SYDVKM. V was trimmed by 6 bases and J by 2 bases, leaving 15 bases between them. This CDR3 is 15 amino acids long. The CDR3 bases are TGTGCCAGCAGAAAGCTCAGGGGTGACACAGATACGCAGTATTTT. It translates to CASRKLRGDTDTQYF.

V gene TRBV11-2 combines with J gene TRBJ2-7, with TRBD1 matching 7 bases. The CDR3 totals 16 residues. Germline CDR1 reads SGHAT; CDR2 reads FQNNGV. Losses at the gene ends were 6 bases for V and 5 bases for J; bases not matched to a gene: 16. CDR3 sequence: CASRGLRDSGPHEQYF. The CDR3 DNA follows: TGTGCCAGCAGGGGATTACGGGACAGTGGTCCCCACGAGCAGTACTTC.

Notes on this clonotype: Possible read error: a much larger clone is one base away. The chain combines TRBV15 with TRBJ2-5; D remains unclear. CDR1 LNHNV and CDR2 YYDKDF come from the germline V gene (reference sequence). Between the trimmed V and J ends, which lost 2 bases and 11 bases, there was a span of 15 bases. The CDR3 is made up of 13 amino acids. The CDR3 region has the DNA TGTGCCACCAGCAGACCGTCGTGGAATGAGCAGTACTTC. It encodes CATSRPSWNEQYF.

Only a few counts were recorded for this clonotype. The rearrangement links TRBV4-1 to TRBJ1-5; D not certain. The germline V gene has CDR1 MGHRA and CDR2 YSYEKL. V was clipped by 0 bases and J by 2 bases, with 5 bases between them. This CDR3 spans 14 amino acids. CDR3 loop: CASSQDSGNQPQHF. CDR3 coding DNA: TGCGCCAGCAGCCAAGATTCCGGCAATCAGCCCCAGCATTTT.

The CDR3 DNA is TGTGCCATCAGGCGGACAGGGGACAATGAGCAGTTCTTC. Translation gives CAIRRTGDNEQFF. The chain uses TRBV10-3 and TRBJ2-1; 9 positions match TRBD1. Germline V gene data show CDR1 as ENHRY and CDR2 as SYGVKD. The junction had 2 bases not matched to a gene; V was cut back by 6 bases and J by 5 bases. The CDR3 extends over 13 amino acids.

The chain uses TRBV4-1 and TRBJ1-5; the D is unclear. The CDR3 spans 15 residues. Trimming shortened V by 1 base and J by 7 bases, and 14 bases separated the two germline ends. CDR1 MGHRA and CDR2 YSYEKL come from the germline V gene. The CDR3 sequence: CASSQVPGGLQPQHF. Here the CDR3 DNA reads TGCGCCAGCAGCCAAGTCCCGGGAGGGTTACAGCCCCAGCATTTT.

The gene calls are TRBV4-2 and TRBJ1-2; D ambiguous. V lost 0 bases, J lost 8 bases, and 10 bases lay in between. The V gene's germline CDR1 is LGHNA and CDR2 YNFKEQ. The length of the CDR3 is 13 residues. Written as DNA, the CDR3 is TGTGCCAGCAGCCAAGAACTGCCTAGCGGCTACACCTTC. Protein product: CASSQELPSGYTF.

This clonotype was picked up a small number of times. V and J are TRBV4-2 and TRBJ2-3, with no clear D. Per the germline V gene, CDR1 is LGHNA and CDR2 is YNFKEQ. This CDR3 region has 14 residues. V lost 0 bases and J lost 4, with 8 bases in between. CDR3 residues: CASSQDYLADTQYF. Written as DNA, the CDR3 is TGTGCCAGCAGCCAAGACTACCTAGCAGATACGCAGTATTTT.

The chain couples TRBV7-8 to TRBJ2-1; no firm D call. The V gene's germline CDR1 is SGHVS and CDR2 FQNEAQ. V was clipped by 3 bases and J by 9 bases, with 15 bases between them. CDR3 length: 14 amino acids. For the CDR3, the DNA is TGTGCCAGCAGCTTCCGGGTTAAGGTTACTGAGCAGTTCTTC. Residues: CASSFRVKVTEQFF.

The J gene is TRBJ1-2, the V gene TRBV6-1, with a possible D match to TRBD1 (5 bases). Germline CDR1 and CDR2: MNHNS and SASEGT. Trimming removed 3 bases at V and 2 bases at J, with 16 bases between. There are 16 residues in the CDR3. The CDR3 nucleotides read TGTGCCAGCAGTGAGAGGGGAAGGTTTGGGAACTATGGCTACACCTTC. Amino acids: CASSERGRFGNYGYTF.

The chain combines TRBV7-9 with TRBJ2-7, with unresolved D. The closer fit of TRBJ2-5 to the DNA end suggests the J call may be wrong. Germline V gene lookup returns CDR1 SEHNR and CDR2 FQNEAQ (reference sequence). CDR3 size: 12 residues. CDR3 coding DNA: TGTGCCAGCAGCTTTATTCTCGAGACCCAGTACTTC. Translating gives CASSFILETQYF.

J is TRBJ2-4 and V is TRBV3-1; unclear D gene. The CDR3 is 12 amino acids. The germline V gene encodes CDR1 LGHDT and CDR2 YNNKEL (reference sequence). Trimming left V 4 bases short and J 9 bases short, with 10 bases between. The CDR3 here is CASSLKWSIQYF. Written as DNA, the CDR3 is TGTGCCAGCAGCCTAAAGTGGAGCATTCAGTACTTC.

This rearrangement joins TRBV20-1 to TRBJ2-1, with 12 bases matching TRBD2. The CDR3 sequence is 14 residues long. The germline gives CDR1 DFQATT, CDR2 SNEGSKA (reference sequence). V trimming: 3 bases; J trimming: 7 bases; junction bases outside the gene matches: 4. CDR3 protein: CSASSSGRGNEQFF. The CDR3 nucleotides are TGCAGTGCTAGTTCTAGCGGGAGGGGGAATGAGCAGTTCTTC.

The table lists this clonotype with a few counts. The V and J genes are TRBV7-2 and TRBJ2-1; 13 bases fit TRBD2. V was pared by 5 bases and J by 6 bases, with 10 bases of the junction left unmatched. The CDR3 has 17 residues. Germline V gives CDR1 SGHTA, CDR2 FQGNSA. DNA of the CDR3: TGTGCCAGCAGCACCCGGACTAGCGGGAGAATGGGCAATGAGCAGTTCTTC. Its protein product is CASSTRTSGRMGNEQFF. Complete variable domain (other parts from reference TRBV7-2 and TRBJ2-1): GAGVSQSPSNKVTEKGKDVELRCDPISGHTALYWYRQSLGQGLEFLIYFQGNSAPDKSGLPSDRFSAERTGGSVSTLTIQRTQQEDSAVYLCASSTRTSGRMGNEQFFGPGTRLTVL.

This clonotype was picked up a small number of times. The chain carries TRBV24-1 and TRBJ2-3; a possible D gene is TRBD1 (5 bases). The V end was cut by 7 bases, the J end by 2 bases, with 9 bases between. The CDR3 has 13 residues. Looked up from germline, CDR1 is KGHDR and CDR2 is SFDVKD. CDR3 nucleotides: TGTGCCACCAGGGGGCGAGACACAGATACGCAGTATTTT. This encodes CATRGRDTDTQYF.

The chain is built from TRBV9 and TRBJ2-1, with D perhaps TRBD1 or TRBD2 (6 bases each). V lost 0 bases and J lost 6, with 10 bases in between. This CDR3 is built from 14 residues. In germline, CDR1 is SGDLS, CDR2 YYNGEE. The CDR3 protein is CASSVGGGRNEQFF. In DNA, the CDR3 is TGTGCCAGCAGCGTAGGTGGGGGGCGCAATGAGCAGTTCTTC. Full variable domain (outside the CDR3, taken from reference TRBV9 and TRBJ2-1): DSGVTQTPKHLITATGQRVTLRCSPRSGDLSVYWYQQSLDQGLQFLIQYYNGEERAKGNILERFSAQQFPDLHSELNLSSLELGDSALYFCASSVGGGRNEQFFGPGTRLTVL.

This clonotype was counted between two and nine times. The rearrangement uses TRBV7-9 and TRBJ1-2, with no clear D. This CDR3 comprises 13 residues. V shed 1 base and J shed 8 bases, with 11 bases lying between them. CDR1 and CDR2 (germline): SEHNR, FQNEAQ (reference sequence). The CDR3 spells CASSLVGPEGYTF. The CDR3 DNA reads TGTGCCAGCAGCTTAGTTGGCCCAGAGGGCTACACCTTC.

This rearrangement joins TRBV5-1 to TRBJ2-3, with D possibly TRBD2 on 5 matching bases. The germline V gene encodes CDR1 SGHRS and CDR2 YFSETQ. The CDR3 runs to 15 residues. With 5 bases removed from V and 2 bases from J, the gap between germline ends came to 15 bases. The CDR3 region has the DNA TGCGCCAGCAGTGGGAGCGGAGGAGACACAGATACGCAGTATTTT. Translation gives CASSGSGGDTDTQYF.

J is TRBJ2-5 and V is TRBV6-5; TRBD1 matches at 10 bases. The DNA end is a closer match to TRBJ2-7, so the J assignment may be wrong. The CDR3 runs 15 residues. CDR1 and CDR2 (germline): MNHEY, SVGAGI. As DNA, the CDR3 is TGTGCCAGCAGTGCCCACCTGGGGACAGGGGTCGAGCAGTACTTC. Amino acids: CASSAHLGTGVEQYF.

The chain combines TRBV5-1 with TRBJ1-5; a weak D match, TRBD1 (5 bases). With 4 bases removed from V and 5 bases from J, the gap between germline ends came to 16 bases. Germline V gene sequence: CDR1 SGHRS, CDR2 YFSETQ. CDR3 size: 15 residues. Here the CDR3 reads CASSPGDGEYQPQHF. The CDR3 coding sequence is TGCGCCAGCAGCCCCGGGGACGGTGAATATCAGCCCCAGCATTTT.

This chain links TRBV5-1 with TRBJ2-1; 8 bases fit TRBD2. The CDR3 extends over 15 amino acids. Unmatched junction bases numbered 9, after V lost 3 bases and J lost 7 bases. Germline V gene sequence: CDR1 SGHRS, CDR2 YFSETQ. CDR3 nucleotide sequence: TGCGCCAGCAGCTCCGGGGGGGGAGGTATGAATGAGCAGTTCTTC. Protein product: CASSSGGGGMNEQFF. Supplemented by reference TRBV5-1 and TRBJ2-1, the full variable domain reads KAGVTQTPRYLIKTRGQQVTLSCSPISGHRSVSWYQQTPGQGLQFLFEYFSETQRNKGNFPGRFSGRQFSNSRSEMNVSTLELGDSALYLCASSSGGGGMNEQFFGPGTRLTVL.